The 26 T cell receptor beta chains below were found in one sample sequenced in a study of T cell clones after liver transplantation. Produced via immunoSEQ multiplex PCR; TCRdb's table is partial and in-frame only. The sample shows about 71,000 clones, approximately 80% of them seen only once. The sequencing here drew on CD4+ T cells from blood, taken 12 months after liver transplant. The receptors here all came from a human patient who received a liver transplant. Some T cells may be graft donor cells.

The gene calls are TRBV2 and TRBJ2-1; 9 bases match TRBD2. V shed 8 bases and J 9 bases; nucleotides not matched to a gene: 14. The CDR3 runs to 15 residues. Germline lookup yields CDR1 SNHLY and CDR2 FYNNEI. This CDR3 is CASASRGAGGTEQFF. CDR3 nucleotides: TGTGCCAGCGCTTCTAGAGGCGCGGGAGGGACTGAGCAGTTCTTC.

The sample holds one count of this clone. V is TRBV5-8 and J is TRBJ2-1, with 7 bases lining up with TRBD2. The V segment lost 3 bases and the J segment 0 bases; nucleotides outside the gene matches: 3. Germline assignment: CDR1 SGHTS and CDR2 YDEGEE. This CDR3 contains 15 residues. The CDR3 is CASSSASGSYNEQFF. CDR3 bases: TGTGCCAGCAGCTCTGCTAGCGGCTCCTACAATGAGCAGTTCTTC.

The chain couples TRBV7-9 to TRBJ2-1; 10 nucleotides agree with TRBD2. The CDR3 spans 17 residues. Trimming removed 1 base from V and 3 bases from J; junction bases left unmatched: 6. Germline V gene lookup returns CDR1 SEHNR and CDR2 FQNEAQ (reference sequence). CDR3 amino acids: CASSLVSGRIFYNEQFF. Here the CDR3 DNA reads TGTGCCAGCAGCTTAGTTAGCGGGAGGATCTTCTACAATGAGCAGTTCTTC.

The chain couples TRBV5-1 to TRBJ2-6; the match to TRBD1 covers 7 bases. CDR1 is SGHRS and CDR2 is YFSETQ in the germline V gene. There are 15 residues in the CDR3. V was clipped by 2 bases and J by 4 bases; unmatched bases: 3. The CDR3 loop reads CASSLGTAGANVLTF. CDR3 coding DNA: TGCGCCAGCAGCTTAGGGACAGCCGGGGCCAACGTCCTGACTTTC. The entire variable domain, with the rest obtained from reference TRBV5-1 and TRBJ2-6, is as follows: KAGVTQTPRYLIKTRGQQVTLSCSPISGHRSVSWYQQTPGQGLQFLFEYFSETQRNKGNFPGRFSGRQFSNSRSEMNVSTLELGDSALYLCASSLGTAGANVLTFGAGSRLTVL.

V is TRBV9 and J is TRBJ2-2; TRBD2 might be the D (6 bases). V was shortened by 0 bases and J by 0 bases, with 6 bases between the two germline ends. CDR1 is SGDLS and CDR2 is YYNGEE in the germline V gene. The CDR3 has 15 residues. This CDR3 is CASSVGGANTGELFF. The DNA of the CDR3 is TGTGCCAGCAGCGTAGGGGGGGCGAACACCGGGGAGCTGTTTTTT.

This clone has just a few counts. The rearrangement uses TRBV5-6 and TRBJ1-4; maybe TRBD1 (5 bases). V was cut by 2 bases and J by 8 bases, with 16 bases left in between. CDR1 is SGHDT, CDR2 YYEEEE, per germline. CDR3 length: 15 amino acids. CDR3: CASSFRGLFREKLFF. The CDR3 coding sequence is TGTGCCAGCAGCTTTAGGGGTCTATTTAGAGAAAAACTGTTTTTT.

The rearrangement links TRBV27 to TRBJ1-1, with D unclear. Germline CDR1 MNHEY, CDR2 SMNVEV (reference sequence). V was clipped by 5 bases and J by 0 bases, with 7 bases between them. The CDR3 has 13 amino acids. The CDR3, as DNA: TGTGCCAGCAGTCTGCTCATGAACACTGAAGCTTTCTTT. It translates to CASSLLMNTEAFF.

This sequence joins TRBV7-2 and TRBJ2-5; 7 nucleotides agree with TRBD1. V lost 2 bases to trimming and J lost 4 bases; unmatched junction nucleotides: 7. CDR3 length equals 15 residues. Germline-derived CDR1 and CDR2 are SGHTA and FQGNSA. This chain's CDR3 is CASSLRQGVGETQYF. The CDR3 DNA reads as TGTGCCAGCAGCTTACGGCAGGGGGTTGGAGAGACCCAGTACTTC.

This chain connects TRBV6-1 to TRBJ2-7, with TRBD1 matching over 7 bases. Germline CDR1 and CDR2: MNHNS and SASEGT. This CDR3 contains 13 residues. V shed 4 bases and J 6 bases; nucleotides not matched to a gene: 6. The CDR3 is CASSVSTGSEQYF. CDR3 nucleotide sequence: TGTGCCAGCAGTGTATCGACAGGGAGCGAGCAGTACTTC.

The chain has TRBV7-9 and TRBJ2-1, with a possible D match to TRBD2 (6 bases). Germline-derived CDR1 and CDR2 are SEHNR and FQNEAQ (reference sequence). This CDR3 spans 15 amino acids. Trimming took off 1 base at V and 10 bases at J, with 17 bases between the two ends. The CDR3 loop is CASSLGASVGQEQFF. CDR3 sequence (DNA): TGTGCCAGCAGCTTAGGGGCTAGCGTCGGCCAAGAGCAGTTCTTC.

The table lists this clone with a few counts. The chain is built from TRBV28 and TRBJ1-2; no reliable D call. CDR1 and CDR2 (germline): MDHEN, SYDVKM. V was clipped by 6 bases and J by 3 bases, with 14 bases between them. The CDR3 is 14 amino acids. CDR3 amino acids: CASRRGGIDYGYTF. CDR3 DNA: TGTGCCAGCAGACGGGGAGGGATCGACTATGGCTACACCTTC.

The chain carries TRBV5-1 and TRBJ1-5, with D unclear. Germline CDR1 SGHRS, CDR2 YFSETQ. The CDR3 is 14 residues long. V lost 5 bases to trimming and J lost 6 bases, with 15 bases between them. CDR3 nucleotides: TGCGCCAGCAGTCCCGGGCGCGTGGGTCAGCCCCAGCATTTT. Its protein is CASSPGRVGQPQHF.

V usage is TRBV28 and J usage is TRBJ1-4; 7 bases match TRBD1. Germline assignment: CDR1 MDHEN and CDR2 SYDVKM. The CDR3 is 14 residues long. The J segment lost 7 bases and the V segment lost 2 bases, leaving 4 bases of the junction unmatched. The CDR3 sequence: CASSLGGGGEKLFF. The DNA of the CDR3 is TGTGCCAGCAGTTTAGGAGGGGGCGGTGAAAAACTGTTTTTT.

CDR3 sequence (DNA): TGTGCCAGCAGCCCTCGGACTAGCGGGAGGGTATTCAACCAAGAGACCCAGTACTTC. This encodes CASSPRTSGRVFNQETQYF. J is TRBJ2-5 and V is TRBV27; 15 nucleotides align to TRBD2. The CDR3 is 19 amino acids. Germline assignment: CDR1 MNHEY and CDR2 SMNVEV (reference sequence). Losses at the gene ends were 6 bases for V and 0 bases for J; bases not matched to a gene: 11.

DNA of the CDR3: TGTGCCAGCAGCTTAGACACTAGTCGGAAGTATTTT. Translated, it gives CASSLDTSRKYF. The V gene is TRBV7-9, the J gene TRBJ2-3; a weak D match, TRBD2 (5 bases). The germline gives CDR1 SEHNR, CDR2 FQNEAQ (reference sequence). The CDR3 covers 12 residues. V lost 1 base to trimming and J lost 13 bases, with 12 bases between them.

The chain joins TRBV10-1 to TRBJ1-1, with TRBD1 matching 8 bases. V shed 8 bases, J shed 1 base, and the junction held 9 bases outside the gene matches. This CDR3 has 15 residues. Germline lookup yields CDR1 WNHNN and CDR2 SYGVQD (reference sequence). The CDR3 DNA follows: TGCGCCAGCCTACCCGACAGGGGCCCGAACACTGAAGCTTTCTTT. This encodes CASLPDRGPNTEAFF.

The rearrangement links TRBV4-2 to TRBJ1-5; D not resolved. From germline, CDR1 is LGHNA and CDR2 YNFKEQ. This CDR3 spans 15 amino acids. Trimming removed 0 bases from V and 5 bases from J, with 11 bases in between. CDR3 sequence reads: CASSQDTARHQPQHF. The CDR3 DNA follows: TGTGCCAGCAGCCAAGATACGGCAAGGCATCAGCCCCAGCATTTT.

The genes are TRBV27 and TRBJ2-3; 7 bases fit TRBD2. In germline, CDR1 is MNHEY, CDR2 SMNVEV (reference sequence). Germline trimming cut 5 bases from V and 4 bases from J; bases unmatched to any gene: 6. There are 14 residues in the CDR3. The CDR3 nucleotides are TGTGCCAGCAGTATGACTAGCCCGGCAGATACGCAGTATTTT. Translating it yields CASSMTSPADTQYF.

This chain connects TRBV7-8 to TRBJ1-1; D remains ambiguous. Trimming stripped 5 bases from V and 4 bases from J, with 11 bases between. CDR1 SGHVS and CDR2 FQNEAQ come from the germline V gene. The CDR3 contains 13 residues. CDR3 protein: CASSRGPSTEAFF. The DNA for the CDR3 is TGTGCCAGCAGCAGAGGCCCGAGCACTGAAGCTTTCTTT.

To note about this clone: Other nucleotide sequences in the sample specify the same CDR3. This rearrangement joins TRBV27 to TRBJ1-1; no clear D gene. Trimming took 2 bases from V and 0 from J, leaving 7 bases between them. From germline, CDR1 is MNHEY and CDR2 SMNVEV (reference sequence). CDR3 size: 14 residues. Written as DNA, the CDR3 is TGTGCCAGCAGTTTAGGACCGTTGAACACTGAAGCTTTCTTT. Encoded protein: CASSLGPLNTEAFF.

This clone has just a few counts. This CDR3 is also generated by other DNA sequences in the sample. The DNA of the CDR3 is TGTGCCAGCAGTTTAGGAGGGTATGGCTACACCTTC. It yields the protein CASSLGGYGYTF. The genes are TRBV28 and TRBJ1-2; D remains ambiguous. Trimming left V 2 bases short and J 5 bases short, with 6 bases between. The V gene's germline CDR1 is MDHEN and CDR2 SYDVKM. There are 12 residues in the CDR3.

This clone appeared once. V is TRBV5-1 and J is TRBJ2-7; 10 bases map to TRBD1. CDR3 length: 16 amino acids. CDR1 and CDR2 (germline): SGHRS, YFSETQ. V lost 0 bases and J lost 2; bases outside the gene matches: 5. The CDR3 loop reads CASSLVGGTGAYEQYF. DNA for the CDR3: TGCGCCAGCAGCTTGGTTGGGGGGACAGGGGCCTACGAGCAGTACTTC.

This chain uses TRBV5-1 with TRBJ2-1; D is tentatively TRBD1 or TRBD2 (5 bases each). The CDR3 totals 17 residues. The V gene lost 0 bases and the J gene lost 0 bases, with 13 bases spanning the gap. CDR1 is SGHRS and CDR2 is YFSETQ in the germline V gene. The CDR3 nucleotides read TGCGCCAGCAGCTTGGCCGGGGCAGGGAGCTCCTACAATGAGCAGTTCTTC. Translating it yields CASSLAGAGSSYNEQFF.

CDR3 nucleotide sequence: TGTGCCAGCAGCCGACTAGCGGGAGGGCAAATAACAGATACGCAGTATTTT. It is translated as CASSRLAGGQITDTQYF. The V call is TRBV7-2, the J call TRBJ2-3; 14 bases are a match to TRBD2. CDR3 length: 17 amino acids. J gave up 3 bases and V 5 bases, and 7 bases lay outside the gene matches. The germline V gene has CDR1 SGHTA and CDR2 FQGNSA.

Concerning this clone itself: The same CDR3 arises from other DNA sequences in this sample as well. V is TRBV29-1 and J is TRBJ2-5; D may be TRBD1 or TRBD2 (5 bases each). With 6 bases removed from V and 1 base from J, the gap between germline ends came to 12 bases. The CDR3 is made up of 13 amino acids. Germline loops: CDR1 SQVTM, CDR2 ANQGSEA. The CDR3 loop reads CSVLGDGQETQYF. CDR3 bases: TGCAGCGTCTTGGGGGACGGCCAAGAGACCCAGTACTTC.

This clone was found once. V gene TRBV5-1 combines with J gene TRBJ2-7, with unresolved D. V lost 0 bases, J lost 2 bases, and 12 bases lay in between. CDR1 is SGHRS, CDR2 YFSETQ, per germline. The CDR3 consists of 15 residues. CDR3 sequence: CASSLDGVGPYEQYF. CDR3 DNA: TGCGCCAGCAGCTTGGATGGGGTTGGGCCCTACGAGCAGTACTTC.